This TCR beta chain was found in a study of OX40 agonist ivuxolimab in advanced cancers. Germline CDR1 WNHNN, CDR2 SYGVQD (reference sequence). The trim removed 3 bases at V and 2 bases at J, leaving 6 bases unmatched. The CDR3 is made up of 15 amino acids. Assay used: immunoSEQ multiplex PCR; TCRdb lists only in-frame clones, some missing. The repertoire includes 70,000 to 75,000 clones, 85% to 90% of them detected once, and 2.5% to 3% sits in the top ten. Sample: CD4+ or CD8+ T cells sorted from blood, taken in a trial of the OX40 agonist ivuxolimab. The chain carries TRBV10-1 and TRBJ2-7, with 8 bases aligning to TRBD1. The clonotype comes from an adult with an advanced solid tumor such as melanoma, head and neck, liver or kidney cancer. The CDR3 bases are TGCGCCAGCAGTGAAGGACAGGGTCCCCCCTACGAGCAGTACTTC. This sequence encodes CASSEGQGPPYEQYF.